This entry concerns a single T cell receptor beta chain. Profiled with immunoSEQ multiplex PCR; TCRdb holds only in-frame clones, not every one. The sample has approximately 190,000 clones; roughly three quarters are singletons. The data derive from a study of blood T cell repertoires in COVID-19. Study information: Samples of COVID-19 (acute and convalescent) were obtained from the United States, Italy and Spain.

J lost 1 base, V lost 6 bases, and 4 bases had no gene match. The CDR3 totals 14 residues. Germline CDR1 and CDR2: MNHEY and SMNVEV (reference sequence). This sequence was found in a man aged 55-75 years with active or convalescent COVID-19. The sequenced sample was peripheral blood. This rearrangement joins TRBV27 to TRBJ2-3; 7 positions agree with TRBD1. CDR3 protein: CASRRQGGTDTQYF. CDR3 nucleotide sequence: TGTGCCAGCAGGCGACAGGGAGGCACAGATACGCAGTATTTT.